The 8 T cell receptor beta chains below come from one sample, sequenced in a study of early T cells in non-severe SARS-CoV-2 infection. TCRdb processed the 5' RACE reads anew with MiXCR; each CDR3 protein has one entry. The sample gives roughly 50,000 distinct CDR3 sequences, over 7% of which show up once; roughly a tenth is in the top ten. The source material was whole blood. All receptors come from an adult who was a healthcare worker with PCR-confirmed SARS-CoV-2 infection or an uninfected control (not recorded which).

This clonotype was seen only a few times. This chain uses TRBV6-6 with TRBJ1-1; no clear D. This CDR3 spans 12 amino acids. V lost 2 bases and J lost 3, with 4 bases in between. Per germline, CDR1 MNHNY and CDR2 SVGAGI (reference sequence). CDR3 sequence (DNA): TGTGCCAGCAGTTACCCCTACACTGAAGCTTTCTTT. It yields the protein CASSYPYTEAFF.

This rearrangement joins TRBV2 to TRBJ1-1; weak D call: TRBD1 (5 bases). Trimming shortened V by 6 bases and J by 0 bases, and 17 bases separated the two germline ends. Germline lookup yields CDR1 SNHLY and CDR2 FYNNEI. The CDR3 spans 16 residues. CDR3 nucleotide sequence: TGTGCCAGCAGGACCCGAACCGGGGGGATGAACACTGAAGCTTTCTTT. Translation gives CASRTRTGGMNTEAFF.

The rearrangement uses TRBV11-2 and TRBJ2-4; tentative D call: TRBD2 (5 bases). Per the germline V gene, CDR1 is SGHAT and CDR2 is FQNNGV. The CDR3 sequence is 12 residues long. With 3 bases removed from V and 9 bases from J, the gap between germline ends came to 9 bases. CDR3 DNA sequence: TGTGCCAGCAGCTTCCCAGCGGCCATTCAGTACTTC. It translates to CASSFPAAIQYF.

The sample holds a few counts of this clonotype. This chain links TRBV29-1 with TRBJ2-3; TRBD2 agrees at 7 bases. Germline assignment: CDR1 SQVTM and CDR2 ANQGSEA. The J segment lost 4 bases and the V segment lost 5 bases, leaving 6 bases of the junction unmatched. There are 13 residues in the CDR3. The CDR3 reads CSVYPGGSDTQYF. CDR3 in DNA: TGCAGCGTTTATCCGGGGGGTTCAGATACGCAGTATTTT.

The rearrangement links TRBV19 to TRBJ1-2; TRBD1 might be the D (6 bases). Trimming shortened V by 0 bases and J by 4 bases, and 15 bases separated the two germline ends. The CDR3 has 16 amino acids. The germline gives CDR1 LNHDA, CDR2 SQIVND (reference sequence). The CDR3 nucleotides are TGTGCCAGTAGTATAGATCTATTGGGGGCTTCCTATGGCTACACCTTC. This gives the protein CASSIDLLGASYGYTF.

This clonotype appeared a few times. CDR3 bases: TGCGCCAGCAGCTATGGGGATGGAGAAGCTTTCTTT. It codes for CASSYGDGEAFF. This sequence joins TRBV5-1 and TRBJ1-1; no firm D call. The CDR3 loop spans 12 amino acids. V was pared by 3 bases and J by 8 bases, with 11 bases between. Looked up from germline, CDR1 is SGHRS and CDR2 is YFSETQ.

Of note for this clonotype: A much larger clone differs from this one at a single base, so this may be a read error. This chain uses TRBV2 with TRBJ2-4; D gene uncertain. This CDR3 comprises 12 residues. The germline gives CDR1 SNHLY, CDR2 FYNNEI. CDR3: CASSEAINIQYF. The DNA of the CDR3 is TGTGCCAGCAGTGAAGCCATAAACATTCAGTACTTC. Complete variable domain (other parts from reference TRBV2 and TRBJ2-4): EPEVTQTPSHQVTQMGQEVILRCVPISNHLYFYWYRQILGQKVEFLVSFYNNEISEKSEIFDDQFSVERPDGSNFTLKIRSTKLEDSAMYFCASSEAINIQYFGAGTRLSVL.

This clonotype occurred many times. The CDR3 region is CASSYQEGAGEQYF. The CDR3 nucleotides are TGCGCCAGCAGCTACCAAGAGGGCGCGGGGGAGCAGTACTTC. The V and J genes are TRBV4-1 and TRBJ2-7; possibly TRBD2 for D (6 bases). This CDR3 has 14 residues. V was pared by 5 bases and J by 7 bases, with 18 bases between. Per the germline V gene, CDR1 is MGHRA and CDR2 is YSYEKL.